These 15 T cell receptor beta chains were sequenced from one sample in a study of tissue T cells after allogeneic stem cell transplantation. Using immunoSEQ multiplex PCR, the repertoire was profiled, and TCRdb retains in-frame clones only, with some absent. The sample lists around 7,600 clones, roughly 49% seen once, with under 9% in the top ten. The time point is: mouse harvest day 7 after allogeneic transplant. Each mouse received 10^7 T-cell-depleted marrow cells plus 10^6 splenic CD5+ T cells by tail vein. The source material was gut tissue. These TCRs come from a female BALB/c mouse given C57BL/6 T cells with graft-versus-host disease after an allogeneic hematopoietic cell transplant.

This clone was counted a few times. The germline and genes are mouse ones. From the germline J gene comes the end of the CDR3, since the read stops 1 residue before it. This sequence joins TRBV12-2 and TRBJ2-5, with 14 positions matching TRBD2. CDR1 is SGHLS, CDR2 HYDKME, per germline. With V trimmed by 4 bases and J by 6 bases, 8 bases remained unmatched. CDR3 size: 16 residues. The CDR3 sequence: CASSLGLGGRGDTQYF. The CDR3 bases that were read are TGTGCCAGCTCCCTGGGACTGGGGGGGCGCGGGGACACCCAGTAC.

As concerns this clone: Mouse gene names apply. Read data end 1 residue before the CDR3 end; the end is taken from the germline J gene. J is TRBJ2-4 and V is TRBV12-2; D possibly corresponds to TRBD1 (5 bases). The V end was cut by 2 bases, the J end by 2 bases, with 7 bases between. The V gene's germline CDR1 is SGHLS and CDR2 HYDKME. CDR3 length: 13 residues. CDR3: CASSQTDQNTLYF. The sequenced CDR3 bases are TGTGCCAGCTCTCAGACAGATCAAAACACCTTGTAC.

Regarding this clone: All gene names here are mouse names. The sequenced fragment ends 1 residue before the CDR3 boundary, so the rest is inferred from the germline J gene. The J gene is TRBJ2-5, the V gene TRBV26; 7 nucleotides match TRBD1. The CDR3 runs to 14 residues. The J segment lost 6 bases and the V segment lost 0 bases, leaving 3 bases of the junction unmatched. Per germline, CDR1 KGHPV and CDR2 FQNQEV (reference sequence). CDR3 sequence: CASSLSNRGDTQYF. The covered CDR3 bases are TGTGCCAGCAGTCTGTCGAACAGGGGTGACACCCAGTAC.

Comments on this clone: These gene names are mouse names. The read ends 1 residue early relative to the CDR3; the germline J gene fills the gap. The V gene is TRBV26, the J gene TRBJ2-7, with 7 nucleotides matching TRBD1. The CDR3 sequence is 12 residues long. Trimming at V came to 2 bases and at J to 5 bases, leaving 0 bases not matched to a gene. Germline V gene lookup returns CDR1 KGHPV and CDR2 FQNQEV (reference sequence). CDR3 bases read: TGTGCCAGCAGTCTGGGGACAGATGAACAGTAC. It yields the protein CASSLGTDEQY. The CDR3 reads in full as CASSLGTDEQYF.

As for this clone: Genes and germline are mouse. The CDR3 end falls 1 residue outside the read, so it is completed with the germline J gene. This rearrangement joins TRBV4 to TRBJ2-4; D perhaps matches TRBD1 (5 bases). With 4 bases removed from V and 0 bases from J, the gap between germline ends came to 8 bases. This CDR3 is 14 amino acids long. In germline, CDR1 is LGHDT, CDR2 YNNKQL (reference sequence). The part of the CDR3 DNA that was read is TGTGCCAGCAGCTTGACAGCTAGTCAAAACACCTTGTAC. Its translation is CASSLTASQNTLY. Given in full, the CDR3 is CASSLTASQNTLYF.

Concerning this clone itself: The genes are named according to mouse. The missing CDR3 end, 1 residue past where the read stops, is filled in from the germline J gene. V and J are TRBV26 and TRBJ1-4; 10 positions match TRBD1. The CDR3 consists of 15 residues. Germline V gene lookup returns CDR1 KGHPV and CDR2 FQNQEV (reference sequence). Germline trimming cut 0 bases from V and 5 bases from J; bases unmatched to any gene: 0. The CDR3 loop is CASSLSGQGNERLFF. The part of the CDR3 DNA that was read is TGTGCCAGCAGTCTGTCGGGACAGGGGAACGAAAGATTATTT.

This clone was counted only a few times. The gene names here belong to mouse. This chain's CDR3 is CSSSQSPGGLTGQLYF. The part of the CDR3 DNA that was read is TGCTCCAGCAGTCAATCACCTGGGGGGCTCACCGGGCAGCTCTAC. The V and J genes are TRBV23 and TRBJ2-2; TRBD2, the D gene given by the table, was not confirmed from the DNA. Coverage ceases 1 residue before the CDR3 finishes, and the germline J gene fills in the end. CDR3 length: 16 residues. Looked up from germline, CDR1 is KGHTA and CDR2 is FQNQQP.

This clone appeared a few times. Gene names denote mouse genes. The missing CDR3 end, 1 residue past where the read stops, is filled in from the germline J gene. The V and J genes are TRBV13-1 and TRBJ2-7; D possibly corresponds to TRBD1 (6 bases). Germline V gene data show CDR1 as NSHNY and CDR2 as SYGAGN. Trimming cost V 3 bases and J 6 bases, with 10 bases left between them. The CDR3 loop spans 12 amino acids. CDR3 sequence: CASSVNRVEQYF. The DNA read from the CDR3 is TGTGCCAGCAGTGTCAACAGGGTTGAACAGTAC.

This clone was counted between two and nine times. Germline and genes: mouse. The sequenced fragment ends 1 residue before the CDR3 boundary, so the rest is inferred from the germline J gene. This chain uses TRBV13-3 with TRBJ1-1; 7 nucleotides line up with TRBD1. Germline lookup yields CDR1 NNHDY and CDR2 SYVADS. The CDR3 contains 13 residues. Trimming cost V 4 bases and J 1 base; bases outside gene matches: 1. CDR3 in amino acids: CASSWDRNTEVFF. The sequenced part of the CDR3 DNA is TGTGCCAGCAGTTGGGACAGAAACACAGAAGTCTTC.

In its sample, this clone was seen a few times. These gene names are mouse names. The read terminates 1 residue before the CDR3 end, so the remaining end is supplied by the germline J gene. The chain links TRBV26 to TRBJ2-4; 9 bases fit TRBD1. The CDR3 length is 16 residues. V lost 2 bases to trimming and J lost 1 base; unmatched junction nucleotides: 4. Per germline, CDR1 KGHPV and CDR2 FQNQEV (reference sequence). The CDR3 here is CASSLGQGNRQNTLYF. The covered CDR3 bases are TGTGCCAGCAGTCTGGGACAGGGGAACCGTCAAAACACCTTGTAC. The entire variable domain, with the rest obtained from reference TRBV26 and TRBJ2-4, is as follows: NSKVIQTPRYLVKGQGQKAKMRCIPEKGHPVVFWYQQNKNNEFKFLINFQNQEVLQQIDMTEKRFSAECPSNSPCSLEIQSSEAGDSALYLCASSLGQGNRQNTLYFGAGTRLSVL.

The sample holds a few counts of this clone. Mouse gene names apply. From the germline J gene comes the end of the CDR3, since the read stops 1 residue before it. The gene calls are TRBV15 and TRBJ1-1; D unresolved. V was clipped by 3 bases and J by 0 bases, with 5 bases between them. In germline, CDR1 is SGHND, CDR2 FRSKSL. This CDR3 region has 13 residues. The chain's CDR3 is CASSFGANTEVFF. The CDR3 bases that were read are TGTGCCAGCAGTTTCGGTGCAAACACAGAAGTCTTC.

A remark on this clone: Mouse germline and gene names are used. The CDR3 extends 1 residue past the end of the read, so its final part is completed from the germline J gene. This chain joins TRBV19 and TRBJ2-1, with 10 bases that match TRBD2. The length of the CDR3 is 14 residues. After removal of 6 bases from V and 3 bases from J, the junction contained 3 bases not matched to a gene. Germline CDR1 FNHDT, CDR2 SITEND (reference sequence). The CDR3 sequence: CASTLGGRYAEQFF. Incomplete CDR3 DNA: TGTGCCAGCACCCTGGGGGGGCGCTATGCTGAGCAGTTC.

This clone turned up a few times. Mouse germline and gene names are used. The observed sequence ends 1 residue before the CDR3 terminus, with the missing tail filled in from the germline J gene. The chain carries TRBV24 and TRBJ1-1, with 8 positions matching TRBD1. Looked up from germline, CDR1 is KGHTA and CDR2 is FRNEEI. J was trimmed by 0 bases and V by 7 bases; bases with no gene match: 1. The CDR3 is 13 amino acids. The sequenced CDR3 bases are TGTGCCAGCAAGGACAGGGCAAACACAGAAGTCTTC. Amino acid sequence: CASKDRANTEVF. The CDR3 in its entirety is CASKDRANTEVFF.

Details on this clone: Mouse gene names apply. The CDR3 protein is CASSLETGGYAEQFF. Incomplete CDR3 DNA: TGTGCCAGCTCTCTCGAAACTGGGGGATATGCTGAGCAGTTC. The chain combines TRBV12-1 with TRBJ2-1, with TRBD2 matching over 8 bases. Sequencing ends 1 residue short of the CDR3 end; the germline J gene provides the rest. The length of the CDR3 is 15 residues. V gave up 0 bases and J gave up 4 bases; unmatched junction bases: 4. The germline V gene encodes CDR1 SGHSN and CDR2 HYEKVE.

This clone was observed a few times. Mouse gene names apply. CDR3 bases read: TGTAGTTCTAGAAGGGCTGGGGAGAGTGAACAGTAC. It specifies CSSRRAGESEQY. The full CDR3 is CSSRRAGESEQYF. This chain links TRBV30 with TRBJ2-7; tentative D call: TRBD2 (6 bases). The read ends 1 residue early relative to the CDR3; the germline J gene fills the gap. The V gene's germline CDR1 is SQVVS and CDR2 ANEGSEA. Deletions cut 2 bases from V and 6 bases from J, with 14 bases between. This CDR3 has 13 residues.